The text below deals with one T cell receptor beta chain. Its target is not known. The data were taken from a study of a mutant IDH1 vaccine in newly diagnosed glioma. Study-wide results and caveats: Patients mounted vaccine-induced immune responses in just over 90% of cases.

Profiled with immunoSEQ multiplex PCR; TCRdb holds only in-frame clones, not every one. The sample contains fewer than 50,000 clones, about nine tenths of which appear only once. Time point meaning: baseline, week 1 (first vaccination visit). The treatment is: pre-vaccination baseline after standard-of-care therapy. Donors had new IDH1-mutant astrocytomas of WHO grade 3 or 4 (ATRX-lost). The sequence derives from a young man with glioma. The sequencing used PBMCs, collected from a glioma patient treated with radiotherapy, temozolomide or both.

Here the CDR3 reads CASSYRPSGANVLTF. CDR3 sequence (DNA): TGCGCCAGCAGTTACCGGCCCTCTGGGGCCAACGTCCTGACTTTC. The J gene is TRBJ2-6, the V gene TRBV5-1; unclear D gene. CDR1 SGHRS and CDR2 YFSETQ come from the germline V gene. The CDR3 sequence is 15 residues long. V was shortened by 5 bases and J by 0 bases, with 9 bases between the two germline ends.